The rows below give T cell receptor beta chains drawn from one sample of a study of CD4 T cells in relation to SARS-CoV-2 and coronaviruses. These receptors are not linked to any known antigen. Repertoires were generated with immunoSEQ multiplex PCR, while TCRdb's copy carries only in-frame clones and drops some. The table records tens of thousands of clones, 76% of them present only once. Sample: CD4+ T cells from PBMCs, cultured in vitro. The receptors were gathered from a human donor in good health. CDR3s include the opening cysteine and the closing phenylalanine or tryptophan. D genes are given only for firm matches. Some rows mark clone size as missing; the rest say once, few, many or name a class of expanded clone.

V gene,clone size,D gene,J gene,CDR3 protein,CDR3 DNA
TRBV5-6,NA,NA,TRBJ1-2,CASSSGPVGYTF,TGTGCCAGCAGCTCGGGCCCGGTCGGCTACACCTTC
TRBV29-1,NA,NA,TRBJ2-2,CSVEKIDLTGELFF,TGCAGCGTTGAAAAGATCGACCTCACCGGGGAGCTGTTTTTT
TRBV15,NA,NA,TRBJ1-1,CATSRGGPITEAFF,TGTGCCACCAGCAGGGGGGGACCGATCACTGAAGCTTTCTTT
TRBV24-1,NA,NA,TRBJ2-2,CATSDPIEGRDTGELFF,TGTGCCACCAGTGACCCCATCGAGGGGCGGGACACCGGGGAGCTGTTTTTT
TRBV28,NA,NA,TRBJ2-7,CASSLWVGGILSYEQYF,TGTGCCAGCAGTTTATGGGTGGGCGGGATCCTATCCTACGAGCAGTACTTC
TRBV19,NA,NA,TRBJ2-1,CASRDLHLGRGVDEQFF,TGTGCCAGTAGGGACCTACATCTGGGTAGAGGGGTCGATGAGCAGTTCTTC
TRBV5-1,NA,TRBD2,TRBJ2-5,CASSFGTSGTFQYF,TGCGCCAGCAGCTTCGGGACTAGCGGGACGTTCCAGTACTTC
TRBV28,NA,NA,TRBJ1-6,CASSLTSGTYNSPLHF,TGTGCCAGCAGTTTAACGTCAGGGACCTATAATTCACCCCTCCACTTT
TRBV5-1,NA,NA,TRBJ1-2,CASSLGAEHGYTF,TGCGCCAGCAGCTTGGGGGCAGAGCATGGCTACACCTTC
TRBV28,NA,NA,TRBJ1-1,CASLLTGTRAFF,TGTGCCAGCTTACTCACAGGAACGAGAGCTTTCTTT
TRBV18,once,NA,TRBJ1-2,CASSPPSDNYGYTF,TGTGCCAGCTCACCACCCAGCGATAACTATGGCTACACCTTC
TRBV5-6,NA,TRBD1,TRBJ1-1,CASSPTGVFTEAFF,TGTGCCAGCAGCCCGACAGGGGTTTTCACTGAAGCTTTCTTT
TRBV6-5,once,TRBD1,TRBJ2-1,CASGETGTGADEQFF,TGTGCCAGCGGGGAGACCGGGACAGGGGCTGATGAGCAGTTCTTC
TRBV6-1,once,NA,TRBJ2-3,CASSEVPGLDSDTQYF,TGTGCCAGCAGTGAAGTCCCGGGATTGGATTCAGATACGCAGTATTTT
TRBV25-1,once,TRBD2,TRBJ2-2,CASSEGGGTGELFF,TGTGCCAGCAGTGAAGGGGGGGGCACCGGGGAGCTGTTTTTT
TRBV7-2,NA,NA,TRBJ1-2,CASSRTALFANYGYTF,TGTGCCAGCAGTAGGACAGCCCTCTTTGCTAACTATGGCTACACCTTC
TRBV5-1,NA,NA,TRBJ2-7,CASSLRERTYEQYF,TGCGCCAGCAGCTTACGGGAGCGAACCTACGAGCAGTACTTC
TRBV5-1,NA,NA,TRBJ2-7,CASCQGLNYEQYF,TGCGCCAGCTGCCAGGGTTTGAACTACGAGCAGTACTTC
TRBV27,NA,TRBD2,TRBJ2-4,CASSPTGTSGTRAKNIQYF,TGTGCCAGCAGCCCAACCGGGACTAGCGGAACAAGAGCCAAAAACATTCAGTACTTC
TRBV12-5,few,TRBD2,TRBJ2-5,CASGLRLADLQETQYF,TGTGCTAGTGGTCTACGACTAGCGGACCTCCAAGAGACCCAGTACTTC
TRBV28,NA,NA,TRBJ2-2,CASSFRHTSLVGTGELFF,TGTGCCAGCAGTTTTCGGCACACCAGCCTAGTGGGCACCGGGGAGCTGTTTTTT
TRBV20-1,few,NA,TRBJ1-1,CSARRADEAFF,TGCAGTGCTAGGCGGGCAGACGAAGCTTTCTTT
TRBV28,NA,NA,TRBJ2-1,CASSLGGSGYNEQFF,TGTGCCAGCAGTTTAGGGGGGTCTGGGTACAATGAGCAGTTCTTC
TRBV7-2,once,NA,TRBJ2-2,CASSYPGELFF,TGTGCCAGCAGTTACCCCGGGGAGCTGTTTTTT
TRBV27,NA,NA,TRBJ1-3,CASSSIGGAISGNTIYF,TGTGCCAGCAGTTCAATCGGGGGGGCCATCTCTGGAAACACCATATATTTT
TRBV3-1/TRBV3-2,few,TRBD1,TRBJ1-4,CASSQDLGQGNEKLFF,TGTGCCAGCAGCCAAGATCTGGGACAGGGGAATGAAAAACTGTTTTTT
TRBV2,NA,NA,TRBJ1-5,CASSVLRMDQPQHF,TGTGCCAGCAGTGTGTTACGGATGGATCAGCCCCAGCATTTT
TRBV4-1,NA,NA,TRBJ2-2,CASSRDVDTGELFF,TGCGCCAGCAGCCGGGACGTAGACACCGGGGAGCTGTTTTTT
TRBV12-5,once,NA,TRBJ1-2,CASGLQTDYGYTF,TGTGCTAGTGGCCTCCAGACTGACTATGGCTACACCTTC
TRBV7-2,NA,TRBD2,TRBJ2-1,CASSFPGLAEAPSYNEQFF,TGTGCCAGCAGCTTCCCGGGACTAGCTGAAGCTCCCTCCTACAATGAGCAGTTCTTC
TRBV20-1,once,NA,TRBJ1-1,CSAISPAEAFF,TGCAGTGCTATCTCCCCCGCTGAAGCTTTCTTT
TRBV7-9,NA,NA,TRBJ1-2,CASSLESLLYYGYTF,TGTGCCAGCAGCTTAGAATCTCTACTATACTATGGCTACACCTTC
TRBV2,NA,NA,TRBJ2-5,CASSEGWRGRGETQYF,TGTGCCAGCAGTGAAGGGTGGAGGGGGCGCGGGGAGACCCAGTACTTC
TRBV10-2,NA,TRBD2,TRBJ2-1,CASRGLAEYNEQFF,TGCGCCAGCCGCGGACTAGCGGAGTACAATGAGCAGTTCTTC
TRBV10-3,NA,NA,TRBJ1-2,CAIRAFDVSMGLYGYTF,TGTGCCATCAGGGCCTTTGACGTTTCCATGGGACTGTATGGCTACACCTTC
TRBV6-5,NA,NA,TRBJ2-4,CASEGQGSKNIQYF,TGTGCCAGCGAGGGGCAGGGGAGCAAAAACATTCAGTACTTC
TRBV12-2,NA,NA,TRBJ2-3,CASRLVPSGLKREVDTQYF,TGTGCAAGTCGCTTAGTGCCCTCCGGCTTAAAGCGGGAGGTAGATACGCAGTATTTT
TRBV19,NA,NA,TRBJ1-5,CASSDRVNQPQHF,TGTGCCAGTAGCGACCGAGTGAATCAGCCCCAGCATTTT
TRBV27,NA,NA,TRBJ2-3,CASSNLWRARTDTQYF,TGTGCCAGCAGCAACTTATGGAGGGCCCGCACAGATACGCAGTATTTT
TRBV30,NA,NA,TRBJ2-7,CAWSVLGLQTYEQYF,TGTGCCTGGAGTGTACTGGGTCTCCAGACCTACGAGCAGTACTTC
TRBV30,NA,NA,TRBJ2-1,CAWSVRRGPLNEQFF,TGTGCCTGGAGTGTACGCCGGGGCCCGCTCAATGAGCAGTTCTTC
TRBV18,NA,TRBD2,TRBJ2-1,CASSRGLAIDNEQFF,TGTGCCAGCTCCCGGGGACTAGCAATTGACAATGAGCAGTTCTTC
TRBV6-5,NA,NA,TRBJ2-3,CASRIDAYTDTQYF,TGTGCCAGCAGGATCGATGCTTACACAGATACGCAGTATTTT
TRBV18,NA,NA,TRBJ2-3,CASSPNGPSTDTQYF,TGTGCCAGCTCACCAAACGGCCCTAGCACAGATACGCAGTATTTT
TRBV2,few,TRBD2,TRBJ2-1,CASSEASGSIGALQFF,TGTGCCAGCAGTGAGGCTAGCGGGAGTATTGGCGCCTTGCAGTTCTTC
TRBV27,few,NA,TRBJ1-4,CASSSHTAGEEKLFF,TGTGCCAGCAGTTCCCATACGGCGGGGGAAGAAAAACTGTTTTTT
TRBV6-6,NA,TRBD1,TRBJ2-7,CASRPGQGSYEQYF,TGTGCCAGCAGGCCGGGACAGGGGTCCTACGAGCAGTACTTC
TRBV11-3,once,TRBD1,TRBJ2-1,CASSFFPGQGADEQFF,TGTGCCAGCAGCTTTTTCCCGGGACAGGGGGCCGATGAGCAGTTCTTC
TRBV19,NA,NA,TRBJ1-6,CASSSSGVGPLHF,TGTGCCAGTAGTAGTTCAGGGGTCGGACCCCTCCACTTT
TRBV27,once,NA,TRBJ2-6,CASSLSWANVLTF,TGTGCCAGCAGTTTATCGTGGGCCAACGTCCTGACTTTC
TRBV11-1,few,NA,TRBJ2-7,CASSSAKTGTWDEQYF,TGTGCCAGCAGCTCCGCGAAGACCGGGACATGGGACGAGCAGTACTTC
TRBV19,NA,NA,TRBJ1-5,CASRTLSNQPQHF,TGTGCCAGTAGAACCCTGAGCAATCAGCCCCAGCATTTT
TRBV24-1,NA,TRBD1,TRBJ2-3,CATSDYRGVTDTQYF,TGTGCCACCAGTGATTACAGGGGGGTCACAGATACGCAGTATTTT
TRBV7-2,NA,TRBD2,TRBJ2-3,CASSLGPAGDFGTQYF,TGTGCCAGCAGCTTAGGTCCAGCGGGAGACTTCGGGACGCAGTATTTT
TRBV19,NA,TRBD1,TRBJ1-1,CASKRQGSDTEAFF,TGTGCCAGTAAAAGACAGGGGAGCGACACTGAAGCTTTCTTT